This TCR beta chain came from a study of T cell repertoires in cytomegalovirus infection. General observations from the study: Ex vivo, HLA-C-restricted CMV-specific TCR beta clonotypes prevailed over the rest of the response.

The CDR3 loop spans 15 amino acids. TCRdb processed the reads anew with MiXCR; each CDR3 protein has one entry. There are roughly 630,000 distinct CDR3 sequences in the sample; about 24% occur only once, and 8% lies in the top ten. The table lists this clonotype with a few counts. Its specificity is not known. The chain combines TRBV12-3 or TRBV12-4 with TRBJ2-3; tentatively, D is TRBD2 (7 bases). This receptor was taken from a human donor in good health (CMV status not recorded). Some clones in this sample may be carry-over from other donors' samples. Specimen: CD8+ T cells from PBMCs. The CDR3 loop reads CAGGAAGSSTDTQYF. The CDR3 bases are TGTGCTGGGGGGGCCGCCGGATCTAGCACAGATACGCAGTATTTT.